This TCR beta chain was sequenced during a study of shared clonotypes between healthy human individuals. There are a few counts of this clone. Antigen unknown. General study findings and limits: Of the naive CD4 clonotypes, roughly 5.5% were shared across several donors. Among non-shared clonotypes, generation probabilities were lower than among those shared by all four donors.

The deep-level immunoSEQ assay was used. The method was immunoSEQ multiplex PCR; TCRdb's version includes in-frame clones alone and lacks a portion of them. The table shows more than 500,000 clones, with around 95% occurring only once. It was into CD45RA+ naive and CD45RA-negative memory subsets that the CD4+ cells were split. The TCR originated in a woman aged 30 to 39 in good health. Sequenced sample: naive CD4+ T cells sorted from blood. As for subset: CD45RA+ positively selected.

The CDR3: CASSQGDRGAFF. The CDR3 nucleotides read TGTGCCAGCAGCCAGGGGGATCGGGGAGCTTTCTTT. V is TRBV11-2 and J is TRBJ1-1; 7 bases agree with TRBD1. The length of the CDR3 is 12 residues. With 5 bases clipped from V and 10 bases from J, the junction kept 7 bases outside the gene matches. Germline CDR1 reads SGHAT; CDR2 reads FQNNGV.